A selection of T cell receptor beta chains follows, all from one sample in a study of blood T cell repertoires in COVID-19. TCRdb keeps only in-frame clones here, not all; method: immunoSEQ multiplex PCR. In the table there are some 180,000 clones, around nine tenths of which are singletons. The sequenced sample consisted of peripheral blood. The receptors were gathered from a woman at least 80 years old with COVID-19, enrolled during active disease. Both conserved end residues are trimmed from each CDR3.

>TRBV11-2
ASSRDSFYGYT
>TRBV15
ATSRGRLAGTYEQY
>TRBV5-1
ASESIPGGLTSTNTEAF
>TRBV11-3
ASSPGRGGEQY
>TRBV5-1
ASSSGTGVYYGYT
>TRBV7-9
ASSPPARDNSPLH
>TRBV28
ASRTQVHNEQF
>TRBV2
ASSEPGTANSPLH
>TRBV7-2
ASSLTGTSVKNIQY
>TRBV6-1
ASSEARGTDTQY
>TRBV5-4
ASSPESGGGYEQY
>TRBV2
ASKGTTNEKLF
>TRBV19
ASSKGLGQETQY
>TRBV28
ASKGTGRFDGYT
>TRBV4-2
ASSAGTVNEKLF
>TRBV6-4
ASSMTSGSTDTQY
>TRBV7-2
ASSLDATYGREQF
>TRBV28
ASRQPGGAPYEQY
>TRBV6-1
ASREWERGLNQPQH
>TRBV28
ASSPPGGIYGYT
>TRBV21-1
ASSSPGCWDIQY
>TRBV4-3
ASSQEPGQNYEQY
>TRBV9
ASSPWDSRFGFDNEKLF
>TRBV5-1
ASSLLPAGGSETQY
>TRBV7-9
ASSLRPGRITEAF
>TRBV24-1
ATSDPGQGNTEAF
>TRBV3-1/TRBV3-2
ASSPTPVIEQY
>TRBV7-2
ASSLAAGGSARELF
>TRBV24-1
ATSDLSTSWF
>TRBV2
ASLPGTGTYEQY
>TRBV6-2/TRBV6-3
ASNPEGAGADTQY
>TRBV7-9
ASSLAGGGGVGYGYT
>TRBV5-6
ASRKNNQGIDYGYT
>TRBV7-9
ASSLEAGGNQPQH
>TRBV19
ASRRSQNTEAF
>TRBV24-1
ATSGVGGIEQF
>TRBV18
ASSLRGPGQGYYEQY
>TRBV20-1
SAYQETQY
>TRBV28
ASSRSGSSLYEQY
>TRBV28
ASSLGRLGNQPQH
>TRBV28
ASSLPGTGKGEAF
>TRBV6-1
ASSETDGQGAKNIQY
>TRBV5-1
ASSLLAGSGTGELF
>TRBV28
ASRSGIGTEAF
>TRBV28
ASRLQGGSNQPQH
>TRBV14
ASSPLMLGYNEQF
>TRBV6-2/TRBV6-3
ASSSTAGSYNEQF
>TRBV11-2
ASSLELAAYEQY